The rows below give T cell receptor beta chains drawn from one sample of a study of blood T cell repertoires in COVID-19. Clones were read by immunoSEQ multiplex PCR, and TCRdb kept only the in-frame ones, dropping some. The sample contains over 80,000 clones, approximately 79% of which appear only once. Sequenced: peripheral blood. The receptors were gathered from a man between 65 and 80 years old with COVID-19, enrolled during active disease. Both conserved end residues are part of each CDR3. A D gene is named only where the DNA matches it firmly. Clone size appears in some rows only: once, few, many, or a class for an expanded clone.

j_gene	abundance	d_gene	v_gene	CDR3aa	CDR3nt
TRBJ1-2	many	-	TRBV12-3/TRBV12-4	CASSLGGGGYTF	TGTGCCAGCAGTTTGGGGGGAGGTGGCTACACCTTC
TRBJ1-2	-	TRBD1	TRBV28	CASSLPRGRNYGYTF	TGTGCCAGCAGTCTCCCGAGGGGGCGGAACTATGGCTACACCTTC
TRBJ2-7	few	-	TRBV9	CASSVVGESSYEQYF	TGTGCCAGCAGCGTAGTTGGAGAGAGCTCCTACGAGCAGTACTTC
TRBJ1-1	-	-	TRBV7-2	CASTNRMGTEAFF	TGTGCCAGCACTAACAGGATGGGCACTGAAGCTTTCTTT
TRBJ2-1	once	-	TRBV27	CASSWGLWNNEQFF	TGTGCCAGCAGTTGGGGACTCTGGAACAATGAGCAGTTCTTC
TRBJ2-7	-	-	TRBV11-2	CASSLEFSGPYEQYF	TGTGCCAGCAGCTTAGAATTTAGCGGTCCCTACGAGCAGTACTTC
TRBJ2-1	-	TRBD2	TRBV6-5	CASTPRGTSEQFF	TGTGCCAGCACCCCCCGGGGGACTAGCGAGCAGTTCTTC
TRBJ2-5	-	-	TRBV6-2/TRBV6-3	CASSQLPKSPRRETQYF	TGTGCCAGCAGTCAACTCCCCAAGTCCCCAAGGCGGGAGACCCAGTACTTC
TRBJ2-7	once	-	TRBV5-6	CASSSLAGSYEQYF	TGTGCCAGCAGCTCCTTGGCGGGCTCCTACGAGCAGTACTTC
TRBJ2-3	-	-	TRBV7-2	CASSLMGRLSTSTDTQYF	TGTGCCAGCAGCTTAATGGGGCGTCTTTCGACTAGCACAGATACGCAGTATTTT
TRBJ1-1	-	TRBD1	TRBV2	CASNPDRGGTEAFF	TGTGCCAGCAACCCGGACAGGGGGGGCACTGAAGCTTTCTTT